This T cell receptor beta chain was observed in a study of identical twins. Regarding the study as a whole: Carriage of fewer insertions was seen in abundant cord blood beta clonotypes, whereas memory repertoires showed none. The conclusions drew on cross-sectional statistical analysis instead of tracking the same donors.

Trimming removed 6 bases from V and 3 bases from J, with 8 bases in between. The CDR3 contains 12 residues. The germline V gene encodes CDR1 SNHLY and CDR2 FYNNEI. Note on this clonotype: Its cognate antigen is unknown.

A universal primer site arose from template switching, and cDNA bore unique molecular identifiers. TCRdb re-derived calls from the 5' RACE reads in MiXCR, one entry per CDR3 protein. Of approximately 670,000 distinct CDR3 sequences listed, approximately 6% were seen once; the top ten hold around 2%. V usage is TRBV2 and J usage is TRBJ1-1, with no clear D. The sequenced sample consisted of naive T cells sorted from blood. This TCR came from a man between 18 and 35 years old in good health. The DNA of the CDR3 is TGTGCCAGCAGCCTAGACTACACTGAAGCTTTCTTT. Protein: CASSLDYTEAFF.